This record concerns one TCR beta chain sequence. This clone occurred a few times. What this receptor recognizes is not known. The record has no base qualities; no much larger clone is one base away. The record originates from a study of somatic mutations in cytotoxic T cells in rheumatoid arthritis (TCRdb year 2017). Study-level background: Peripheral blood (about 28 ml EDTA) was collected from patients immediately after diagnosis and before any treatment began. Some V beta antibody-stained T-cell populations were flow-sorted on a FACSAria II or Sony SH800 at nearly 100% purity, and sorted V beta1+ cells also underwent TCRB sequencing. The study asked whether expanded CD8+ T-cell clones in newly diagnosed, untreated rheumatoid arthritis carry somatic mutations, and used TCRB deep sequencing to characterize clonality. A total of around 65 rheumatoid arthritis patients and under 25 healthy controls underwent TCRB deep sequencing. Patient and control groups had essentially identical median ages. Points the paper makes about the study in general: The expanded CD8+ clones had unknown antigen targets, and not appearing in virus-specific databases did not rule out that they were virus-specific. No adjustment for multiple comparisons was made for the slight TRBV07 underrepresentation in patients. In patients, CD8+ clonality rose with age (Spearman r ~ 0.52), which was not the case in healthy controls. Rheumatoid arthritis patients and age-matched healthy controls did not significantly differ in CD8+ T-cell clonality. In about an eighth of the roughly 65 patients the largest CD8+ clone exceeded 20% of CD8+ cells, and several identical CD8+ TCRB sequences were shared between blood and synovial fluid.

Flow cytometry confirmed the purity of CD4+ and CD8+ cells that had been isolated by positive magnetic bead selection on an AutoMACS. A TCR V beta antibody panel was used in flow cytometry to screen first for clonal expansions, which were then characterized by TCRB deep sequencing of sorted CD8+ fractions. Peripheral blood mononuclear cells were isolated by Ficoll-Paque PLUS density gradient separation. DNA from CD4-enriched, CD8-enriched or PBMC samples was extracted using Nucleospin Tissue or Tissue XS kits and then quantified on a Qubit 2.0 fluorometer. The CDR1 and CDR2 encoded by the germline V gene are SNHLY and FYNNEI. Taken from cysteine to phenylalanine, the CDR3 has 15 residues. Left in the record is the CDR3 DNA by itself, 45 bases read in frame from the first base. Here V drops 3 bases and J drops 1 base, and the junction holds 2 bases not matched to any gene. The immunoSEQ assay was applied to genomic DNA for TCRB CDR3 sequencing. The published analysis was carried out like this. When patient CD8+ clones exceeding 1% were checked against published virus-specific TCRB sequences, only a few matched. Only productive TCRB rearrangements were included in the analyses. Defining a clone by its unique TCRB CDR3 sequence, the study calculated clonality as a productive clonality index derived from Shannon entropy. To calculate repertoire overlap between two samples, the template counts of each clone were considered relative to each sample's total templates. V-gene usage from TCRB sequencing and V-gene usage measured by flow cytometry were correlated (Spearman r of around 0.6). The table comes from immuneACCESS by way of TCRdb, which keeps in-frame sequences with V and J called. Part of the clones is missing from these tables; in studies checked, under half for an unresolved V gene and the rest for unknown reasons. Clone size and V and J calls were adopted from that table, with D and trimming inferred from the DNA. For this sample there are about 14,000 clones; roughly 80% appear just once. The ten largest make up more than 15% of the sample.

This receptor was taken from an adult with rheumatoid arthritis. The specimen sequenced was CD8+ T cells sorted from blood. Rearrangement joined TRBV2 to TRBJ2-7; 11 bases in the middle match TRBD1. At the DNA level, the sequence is TGTGCCAGCAGTGATGGGACAGGGGGGTCCTACGAGCAGTACTTC. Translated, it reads CASSDGTGGSYEQYF.